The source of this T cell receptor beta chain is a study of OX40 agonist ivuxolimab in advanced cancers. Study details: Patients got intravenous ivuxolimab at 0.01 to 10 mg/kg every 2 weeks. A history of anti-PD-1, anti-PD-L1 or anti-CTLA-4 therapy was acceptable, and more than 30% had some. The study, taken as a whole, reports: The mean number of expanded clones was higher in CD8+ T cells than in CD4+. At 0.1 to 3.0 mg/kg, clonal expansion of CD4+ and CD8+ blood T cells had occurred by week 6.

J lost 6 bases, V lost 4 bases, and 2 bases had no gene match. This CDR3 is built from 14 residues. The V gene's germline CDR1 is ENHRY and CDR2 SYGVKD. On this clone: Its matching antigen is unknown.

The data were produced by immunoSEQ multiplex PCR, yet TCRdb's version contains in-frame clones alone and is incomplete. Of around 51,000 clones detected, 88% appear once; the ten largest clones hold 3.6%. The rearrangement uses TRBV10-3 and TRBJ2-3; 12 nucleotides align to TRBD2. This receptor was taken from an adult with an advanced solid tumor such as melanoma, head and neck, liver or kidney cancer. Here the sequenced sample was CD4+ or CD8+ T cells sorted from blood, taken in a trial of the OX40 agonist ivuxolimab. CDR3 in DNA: TGTGCCATCAGTGGGCTAGCGGGAGGGGATACGCAGTATTTT. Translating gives CAISGLAGGDTQYF.